This TCR beta chain derives from a study of cytomegalovirus exposure and HLA in healthy donors. Study background: In a previous analysis, 117 million unique TCR beta sequences were found from about 179 million T cells.

A multiplex PCR was run with 60 Vbeta primers and 13 Jbeta primers. Method: immunoSEQ multiplex PCR; TCRdb's copy keeps in-frame clones and lacks some. The sample has around 150,000 clones; less than 85% are singletons. V was pared by 4 bases and J by 7 bases, with 4 bases of the junction left unmatched. CDR3 length equals 13 residues. From germline, CDR1 is MNHEY and CDR2 SMNVEV (reference sequence). The chain links TRBV27 to TRBJ1-2; TRBD1 matches 9 bases. The sample was PBMCs. This receptor was taken from a middle-aged man in good health and CMV-seropositive. The CDR3 here is CASSSGQGFGYTF. In DNA form, the CDR3 reads TGTGCCAGCAGTTCAGGACAGGGGTTTGGCTACACCTTC.